This T cell receptor beta chain was observed in a study of control samples from healthy donors and cancer patients. In regard to this clone: The sample holds other DNA sequences that translate to the same CDR3.

Germline lookup yields CDR1 SNHLY and CDR2 FYNNEI. The junction had 1 base not matched to a gene; V was cut back by 2 bases and J by 3 bases. The CDR3 length is 14 residues. The method was immunoSEQ multiplex PCR; TCRdb's version includes in-frame clones alone and lacks a portion of them. The sample has some 120,000 clones, about 87% seen once. Material: blood. The chain couples TRBV2 to TRBJ2-1; TRBD2 matches 7 bases. The TCR sequence derives from a man aged 55 to 70 in good health. DNA of the CDR3: TGTGCCAGCAGTGAATCTAGCGGCTACAATGAGCAGTTCTTC. It codes for CASSESSGYNEQFF.